This is a list of T cell receptor beta chains from one sample in a study of ipilimumab plus nivolumab after autologous stem cell transplantation. Clones were sequenced by immunoSEQ multiplex PCR, and TCRdb holds only the in-frame ones, with some missing. Of some 25,000 clones detected, about 82% appear once; the ten largest clones hold around 5.5%. This sample comprised PBMCs, obtained in a trial of ipilimumab plus nivolumab as post-transplant consolidation. These receptor sequences come from a male donor with diffuse large B-cell lymphoma. CDR3s leave out the opening cysteine and the closing phenylalanine or tryptophan. D genes are given only for firm matches.

D: TRBD2; J: TRBJ2-3; V: TRBV7-6; CDR3: ASSSSGRGGTDTQY
D: NA; J: TRBJ2-7; V: TRBV4-3; CDR3: ASETGPLEQY
D: TRBD2; J: TRBJ2-7; V: TRBV6-1; CDR3: ASSSTSSSSYEQY
D: NA; J: TRBJ2-6; V: TRBV19; CDR3: ASSPQVGGANVLT
D: TRBD1; J: TRBJ1-5; V: TRBV2; CDR3: ASRGPGTGDNQPQH
D: NA; J: TRBJ2-2; V: TRBV18; CDR3: ASSSGRPNTGELF
D: NA; J: TRBJ1-2; V: TRBV30; CDR3: AWTGPIGGYT
D: TRBD2; J: TRBJ2-2; V: TRBV5-1; CDR3: ASSGGSLGGGGATGELF
D: NA; J: TRBJ1-6; V: TRBV7-9; CDR3: ASSRDSLRNSPLH
D: NA; J: TRBJ2-7; V: TRBV11-2; CDR3: ASSSQPSRKGQY
D: NA; J: TRBJ1-2; V: TRBV15; CDR3: ATSRDDGRKSYT
D: NA; J: TRBJ2-3; V: TRBV7-8; CDR3: ASSLRGDGTDTQY
D: NA; J: TRBJ2-7; V: TRBV6-1; CDR3: ASRDPNSYEQY
D: TRBD1; J: TRBJ1-5; V: TRBV6-6; CDR3: ASSYQGANQPQH
D: TRBD2; J: TRBJ2-3; V: TRBV7-2; CDR3: ASSLIAGDRTDTQY
D: NA; J: TRBJ2-1; V: TRBV5-1; CDR3: ASSLEGSSYNEQF
D: NA; J: TRBJ2-3; V: TRBV11-2; CDR3: ASSLGQAKTDTQY
D: TRBD1; J: TRBJ1-2; V: TRBV6-1; CDR3: ASRLVDREFYT
D: NA; J: TRBJ2-7; V: TRBV7-2; CDR3: ASSLGGVDEQY
D: NA; J: TRBJ1-3; V: TRBV30; CDR3: AWTPALLRNTIY
D: NA; J: TRBJ1-6; V: TRBV6-6; CDR3: ASSYRGLNSPLH
D: NA; J: TRBJ1-2; V: TRBV5-4; CDR3: ASSLDQWGYGYT
D: NA; J: TRBJ2-1; V: TRBV19; CDR3: ASSIGPGAEAEQF
D: NA; J: TRBJ1-4; V: TRBV19; CDR3: ASSIDGRTRNEKLF
D: NA; J: TRBJ1-4; V: TRBV11-2; CDR3: ASSLPLGVGEKLF
D: NA; J: TRBJ1-6; V: TRBV7-2; CDR3: ASSLVPGSDSPLH
D: NA; J: TRBJ1-5; V: TRBV18; CDR3: ASSPRTASNQPQH